This T cell receptor (beta chain) was recovered during a study of blood T cell repertoires in COVID-19. Study overall: The United States, Italy and Spain supplied acute and convalescent COVID-19 samples. T cells, B-cell-depleted T cells, or PBMCs supplied cDNA or gDNA.

CDR1 is MDHEN and CDR2 is SYDVKM in the germline V gene. V was clipped by 6 bases and J by 1 base; unmatched bases: 9. The CDR3 has 16 amino acids. As processed by the authors: Amplification of reference gene primers provided the estimated nucleated cell counts. Clones were read by immunoSEQ multiplex PCR, and TCRdb kept only the in-frame ones, dropping some. V, J and clone size derive from that table, while D and trimming were established from the DNA sequence. The sample lists around 200,000 clones; around 82% were seen once. The sequenced sample was peripheral blood. The TCR sequence derives from a woman aged 40 to 55 with active or convalescent COVID-19. This chain connects TRBV28 to TRBJ2-3, with 8 bases fitting TRBD1. DNA for the CDR3: TGTGCCAGCAGACCCACGCCGGGACAGGGCACAGATACGCAGTATTTT. Its translation is CASRPTPGQGTDTQYF.